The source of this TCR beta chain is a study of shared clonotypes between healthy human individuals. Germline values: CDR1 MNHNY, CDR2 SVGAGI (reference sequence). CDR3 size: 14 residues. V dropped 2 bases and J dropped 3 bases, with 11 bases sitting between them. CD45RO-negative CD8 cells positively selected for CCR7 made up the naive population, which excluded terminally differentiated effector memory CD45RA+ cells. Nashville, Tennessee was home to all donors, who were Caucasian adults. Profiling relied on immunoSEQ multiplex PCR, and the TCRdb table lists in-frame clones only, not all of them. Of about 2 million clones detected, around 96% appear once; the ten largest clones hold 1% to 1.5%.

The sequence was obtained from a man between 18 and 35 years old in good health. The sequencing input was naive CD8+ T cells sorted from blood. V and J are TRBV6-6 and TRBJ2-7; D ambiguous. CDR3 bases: TGTGCCAGCAGTTACCGGCCCTGGGACTACGAGCAGTACTTC. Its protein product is CASSYRPWDYEQYF.